Listed below are T cell receptor beta chains from one sample, sequenced in a study of early T cells in non-severe SARS-CoV-2 infection. One entry per CDR3 protein results from TCRdb running MiXCR on the 5' RACE reads. The table shows 81,000 or so distinct CDR3 sequences, with about 12% occurring only once. The sample comprised whole blood. The receptors derive from an adult who was a healthcare worker with PCR-confirmed SARS-CoV-2 infection or an uninfected control (not recorded which). Both conserved end residues are part of each CDR3. D genes are given only for firm matches. Clone size is shown for a subset of rows, as once, few, many or a class of expanded clone.

V	J	size	D	CDR3	DNA
TRBV4-1	TRBJ2-1	few	TRBD2	CASSQDSGTSGTATNEQFF	TGCGCCAGCAGCCAGGACTCCGGGACTAGCGGGACCGCGACGAATGAGCAGTTCTTC
TRBV7-6	TRBJ1-1	many	.	CASSAQGIGEAFF	TGTGCCAGCAGCGCCCAGGGTATTGGTGAAGCTTTCTTT
TRBV9	TRBJ2-1	few	TRBD2	CASSGEGSYNEQFF	TGTGCCAGCTCGGGGGAGGGGTCCTACAATGAGCAGTTCTTC
TRBV29-1	TRBJ2-3	few	.	CSVKSASDTQYF	TGCAGCGTCAAGAGTGCATCAGATACGCAGTATTTT
TRBV2	TRBJ1-1	many	.	CASSGSNTEAFF	TGTGCCAGCAGTGGGTCGAACACTGAAGCTTTCTTT
TRBV18	TRBJ1-5	.	.	CTSSLTPRGSNQPQHF	TGTACCAGCTCACTAACCCCTCGGGGGAGCAATCAGCCCCAGCATTTT
TRBV28	TRBJ2-2	.	.	CASSLGWFNTGELFF	TGTGCCAGCAGTCTAGGATGGTTCAACACCGGGGAGCTGTTTTTT
TRBV7-2	TRBJ2-1	.	TRBD1	CASSLAQGVRANRNEQFF	TGTGCCAGCAGCTTAGCGCAGGGGGTGAGGGCCAACAGGAATGAGCAGTTCTTC
TRBV5-1	TRBJ2-5	few	.	CASSLSVPAYQETQYF	TGCGCCAGCAGCCTTAGCGTCCCCGCCTACCAAGAGACCCAGTACTTC
TRBV6-4	TRBJ2-1	few	TRBD2	CASSVGTSGMERQFF	TGTGCCAGCAGTGTTGGGACTAGCGGGATGGAAAGGCAGTTCTTC
TRBV19	TRBJ2-2	many	TRBD1	CASSKPGQTSDRNTGELFF	TGTGCCAGTAGTAAACCGGGACAGACCTCAGATCGGAACACCGGGGAGCTGTTTTTT
TRBV19	TRBJ2-5	once	TRBD1	CASSIDRGEETQYF	TGTGCCAGTAGTATTGACAGGGGTGAGGAGACCCAGTACTTC
TRBV2	TRBJ2-7	few	TRBD2	CASSATSRGGNEQYF	TGTGCCAGCAGTGCGACTAGCCGAGGAGGGAACGAGCAGTACTTC
TRBV10-3	TRBJ2-7	.	.	CAISESQVSYEQYF	TGTGCCATCAGTGAGTCACAGGTATCCTACGAGCAGTACTTC